This record looks at one T cell receptor (beta chain) sequence and its context. This CDR3 has 15 amino acids. Trimming removed 0 bases at V and 2 bases at J, with 11 bases between. Germline V lookup: CDR1 SGHDT, CDR2 YYEEEE. Measured with immunoSEQ multiplex PCR; TCRdb has only the in-frame clones, and not every one. The sample lists around 53,000 clones, roughly 80% occurring once. The sample belongs to a study of OX40 agonist ivuxolimab in advanced cancers. Study at large: Of the participants, under 50% had some prior anti-PD-1, anti-PD-L1 or anti-CTLA-4 therapy, which was allowed.

Sample: CD4+ or CD8+ T cells sorted from blood, taken in a trial of the OX40 agonist ivuxolimab. V and J are TRBV5-6 and TRBJ1-2, with no clear D. This TCR was recovered from an adult with an advanced solid tumor such as melanoma, head and neck, liver or kidney cancer. CDR3 nucleotides: TGTGCCAGCAGCTTGGGTAGAAATCAGAACTATGGCTACACCTTC. It translates to CASSLGRNQNYGYTF.